The 14 T cell receptor beta chains given below trace back to one sample, sequenced in a study of Graves' ophthalmopathy and Graves' hyperthyroidism. RNA served as the template for amplifying TCR beta CDR3 regions. First-round RT-PCR with HTBI primers preceded a second-round multiplex PCR. TCRdb processed the multiplex PCR reads anew with MiXCR; each CDR3 protein has one entry. In the table there are roughly 400,000 distinct CDR3 sequences, 15% to 19% of which are singletons. Sequenced input: peripheral blood. The source is a woman between 18 and 29 years old with stable Graves' hyperthyroidism.

This clonotype was recorded at least ten times. This may arise from a read error, as a much more abundant clone is one base away. The J gene is TRBJ2-5, the V gene TRBV24-1, with D perhaps TRBD1 or TRBD2 (5 bases each). CDR1 is KGHDR, CDR2 SFDVKD, per germline. The CDR3 is 16 residues long. The DNA of the CDR3 is TGTGCCACCAGTCGACGGGGCCGATCGGGGCAAGAGACCAAGTACTTC. Translation: CATSRRGRSGQETKYF.

This chain joins TRBV6-1 and TRBJ1-2; 8 nucleotides line up with TRBD1. This CDR3 comprises 13 residues. Germline V CDR1 and CDR2: MNHNS, SASEGT. Trimming cost V 7 bases and J 3 bases; bases outside gene matches: 4. CDR3: CASIEQGDYGYTF. In DNA form, the CDR3 reads TGTGCCAGCATAGAACAGGGGGACTATGGCTACACCTTC.

V gene TRBV12-3 or TRBV12-4 combines with J gene TRBJ1-1, with D uncertain. V lost 5 bases and J 4 bases, leaving 11 bases between the germline ends. This CDR3 contains 13 residues. The CDR3 here is CASSETRSTEAFF. CDR3 in DNA: TGTGCCAGCAGTGAAACGAGGTCCACTGAAGCTTTCTTT.

This chain joins TRBV11-1 and TRBJ2-7; no clear D. CDR3 length: 17 amino acids. V gave up 5 bases and J gave up 0 bases, with 20 bases separating them. In germline, CDR1 is SGHAT, CDR2 FQDESV (reference sequence). Written as DNA, the CDR3 is TGTGCCAGCAGCCAAGGAGATAAGGGCAGATCCTCCTACGAGCAGTACTTC. Its translation is CASSQGDKGRSSYEQYF.

This clonotype was observed many times. V usage is TRBV19 and J usage is TRBJ1-5; D uncertain. The CDR3 has 17 residues. Germline V gene lookup returns CDR1 LNHDA and CDR2 SQIVND (reference sequence). The germline V and J ends were trimmed by 2 bases and 4 bases, with 18 bases remaining between them. CDR3 nucleotides: TGTGCCAGTAGTATATCCAGGCAGCCGGGCGGTAATCAGCCCCAGCATTTT. As protein: CASSISRQPGGNQPQHF.

The chain uses TRBV6-4 and TRBJ2-7; the match to TRBD1 covers 9 bases. The CDR3 consists of 17 residues. Germline CDR1 is MRHNA and CDR2 is SNTAGT. V shed 5 bases and J 5 bases; nucleotides not matched to a gene: 16. In DNA, the CDR3 is TGTGCCAGCAGTAACCGGGACAGGGTCGAAGAGGTCCACGAGCAGTACTTC. Protein: CASSNRDRVEEVHEQYF.

This clonotype was seen at least ten times. The chain combines TRBV10-3 with TRBJ1-5; D is perhaps TRBD1 (6 bases). V was shortened by 2 bases and J by 4 bases, with 6 bases between the two germline ends. The CDR3 loop spans 13 amino acids. Germline CDR1 and CDR2: ENHRY and SYGVKD. The CDR3 nucleotides are TGTGCCATCAGTGAGGGACAGAATCAGCCCCAGCATTTT. Encoded protein: CAISEGQNQPQHF.

This clonotype was seen at least ten times. The chain uses TRBV11-1 and TRBJ2-4, with D perhaps being TRBD1 or TRBD2 (5 bases each). From germline, CDR1 is SGHAT and CDR2 FQDESV (reference sequence). This CDR3 spans 16 amino acids. The V end was cut by 1 base, the J end by 3 bases, with 13 bases between. CDR3 protein: CASSLGNLRGKNIQYF. The CDR3 DNA is TGTGCCAGCAGCTTAGGTAACCTGAGGGGCAAAAACATTCAGTACTTC.

Notes on this clonotype: A much larger clone lies a single base off, so this may be a read error. The CDR3 reads CASSDWTGAPEAFF. The CDR3, as DNA: TGTGCCAGCAGTGATTGGACAGGTGCGCCTGAAGCTTTCTTT. J is TRBJ1-1 and V is TRBV25-1; the match to TRBD1 covers 7 bases. Germline CDR1 MGHDK, CDR2 SYGVNS. The junction had 7 bases not matched to a gene; V was cut back by 3 bases and J by 6 bases. The CDR3 is 14 amino acids.

This clonotype was observed at least ten times. The CDR3 carries no conserved terminal phenylalanine or tryptophan, so it likely arises from a read error. This sequence joins TRBV7-2 and TRBJ2-5; maybe TRBD2 (6 bases). Germline V gives CDR1 SGHTA, CDR2 FQGNSA. The CDR3 has 14 residues. Trimming took 5 bases from V and 5 from J, leaving 15 bases between them. The CDR3 region is CASSTGPGRETQYL. The DNA of the CDR3 is TGTGCCAGCAGCACTGGACCGGGGAGGGAGACCCAGTACCTC.

This clonotype was seen many times. The V call is TRBV7-2, the J call TRBJ1-5; TRBD1 matches 7 bases. The germline CDR1 and CDR2 sequences are SGHTA and FQGNSA. The CDR3 runs to 16 residues. V shed 3 bases and J 2 bases; nucleotides not matched to a gene: 7. The CDR3: CASSLEPGTGNQPQHF. The CDR3 DNA follows: TGTGCCAGCAGCTTGGAGCCGGGGACAGGCAATCAGCCCCAGCATTTT.

The V and J genes are TRBV12-3 or TRBV12-4 and TRBJ1-1; maybe TRBD1 (6 bases). CDR3 length: 14 amino acids. V was cut by 5 bases and J by 4 bases, with 14 bases left in between. CDR3 region: CASSKGRGATEAFF. The CDR3 nucleotides are TGTGCCAGCAGTAAGGGTCGGGGGGCCACTGAAGCTTTCTTT.

V gene TRBV6-4 combines with J gene TRBJ2-2; 7 bases line up with TRBD2. Trimming removed 1 base from V and 4 bases from J; junction bases left unmatched: 12. The CDR3 runs to 18 residues. Germline lookup yields CDR1 MRHNA and CDR2 SNTAGT. The chain's CDR3 is CASSDLTSSLLGTGELFF. CDR3 coding DNA: TGTGCCAGCAGTGACTTGACTAGCTCGCTCTTGGGCACCGGGGAGCTGTTTTTT.

This clonotype was picked up many times. V and J are TRBV18 and TRBJ1-1; TRBD1 matches at 10 bases. CDR1 is KGHSH, CDR2 LQKENI, per germline. The CDR3 is 15 amino acids. The ends lost 3 bases at V and 5 bases at J; junction bases unmatched: 6. The CDR3 bases are TGTGCCAGCTCACCGGGGACAGGGGCATTGACTGAAGCTTTCTTT. It is translated as CASSPGTGALTEAFF.